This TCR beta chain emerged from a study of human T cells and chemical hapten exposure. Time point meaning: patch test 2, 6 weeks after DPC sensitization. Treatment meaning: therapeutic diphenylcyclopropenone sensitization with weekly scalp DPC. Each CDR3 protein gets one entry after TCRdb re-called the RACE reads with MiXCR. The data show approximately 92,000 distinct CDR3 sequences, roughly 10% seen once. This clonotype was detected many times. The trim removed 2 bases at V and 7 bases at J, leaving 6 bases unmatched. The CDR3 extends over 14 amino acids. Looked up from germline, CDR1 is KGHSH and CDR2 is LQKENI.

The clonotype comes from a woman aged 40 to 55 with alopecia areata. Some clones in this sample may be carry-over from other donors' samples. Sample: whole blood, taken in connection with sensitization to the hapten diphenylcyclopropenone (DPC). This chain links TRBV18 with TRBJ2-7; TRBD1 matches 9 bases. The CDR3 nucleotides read TGTGCCAGCTCACCAATGGACAGGGGCAAGGAGCAGTACTTC. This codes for CASSPMDRGKEQYF. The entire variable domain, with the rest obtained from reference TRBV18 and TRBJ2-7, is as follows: NAGVMQNPRHLVRRRGQEARLRCSPMKGHSHVYWYRQLPEEGLKFMVYLQKENIIDESGMPKERFSAEFPKEGPSILRIQQVVRGDSAAYFCASSPMDRGKEQYFGPGTRLTVT.